The 3 T cell receptor beta chains below all came from one sample that was sequenced in a study of T cell responses to AZD1222 COVID-19 vaccine. The protocol was immunoSEQ multiplex PCR, while the TCRdb copy is restricted to in-frame clones and leaves out a portion. The data contain about 210,000 clones, 94% of them singletons. Sequenced material: peripheral blood, taken 28 days after the second dose of the MenACWY control vaccine. The receptors here all came from an adult who received the MenACWY meningococcal vaccine as a control.

The chain joins TRBV5-1 to TRBJ2-1, with a possible D match to TRBD2 (6 bases). The CDR3 totals 13 residues. The V and J ends lost 6 bases and 7 bases respectively, with 14 bases between them. Germline loops: CDR1 SGHRS, CDR2 YFSETQ. CDR3 amino acids: CASTTLGGNEQFF. DNA for the CDR3: TGCGCCAGCACCACCTTGGGGGGTAATGAGCAGTTCTTC.

V gene TRBV5-4 combines with J gene TRBJ2-7, with 8 bases identical to TRBD1. Trimming removed 4 bases from V and 0 bases from J; junction bases left unmatched: 3. The CDR3 is made up of 14 amino acids. Looked up from germline, CDR1 is SGHNT and CDR2 is YYREEE (reference sequence). The CDR3 loop reads CASSQGQASYEQYF. The CDR3 coding sequence is TGTGCCAGCAGCCAGGGACAGGCCTCCTACGAGCAGTACTTC.

The chain joins TRBV27 to TRBJ1-1; D may be TRBD1 (6 bases). This CDR3 comprises 14 residues. Per germline, CDR1 MNHEY and CDR2 SMNVEV (reference sequence). V shed 5 bases and J shed 6 bases, with 16 bases lying between them. The CDR3 protein is CASSPRGARAEAFF. The CDR3 nucleotides are TGTGCCAGCAGTCCCCGGGGGGCTCGGGCTGAAGCTTTCTTT.